The 19 T cell receptor beta chains below were found in one sample sequenced in a study of blood T cell repertoires in COVID-19. Profiling relied on immunoSEQ multiplex PCR, and the TCRdb table lists in-frame clones only, not all of them. The table shows about 230,000 clones, with roughly 80% occurring only once. The sequenced sample consisted of peripheral blood. These receptors were collected from a woman of 80 years or more with acute or convalescent COVID-19.

This chain links TRBV7-2 with TRBJ1-6, with D hard to call. The germline gives CDR1 SGHTA, CDR2 FQGNSA. V gave up 5 bases and J gave up 10 bases, with 12 bases separating them. The CDR3 consists of 13 residues. Written as DNA, the CDR3 is TGTGCCAGCAGCCCCCTCTGGGCCTCACCCCTCCACTTT. Translated, it gives CASSPLWASPLHF.

The chain links TRBV7-2 to TRBJ2-5; 9 bases are shared with TRBD1. CDR3 length equals 14 residues. The germline gives CDR1 SGHTA, CDR2 FQGNSA. V gave up 3 bases and J gave up 5 bases; unmatched junction bases: 4. CDR3 region: CASSFTGGAETQYF. DNA of the CDR3: TGTGCCAGCAGCTTTACAGGGGGCGCGGAGACCCAGTACTTC.

The J gene is TRBJ2-7, the V gene TRBV27; TRBD2 might be the D (5 bases). CDR1 is MNHEY, CDR2 SMNVEV, per germline (reference sequence). Trimming took 4 bases from V and 2 from J, leaving 15 bases between them. The CDR3 sequence is 15 residues long. The CDR3 loop is CASSSQADNPYEQYF. In DNA form, the CDR3 reads TGTGCCAGCAGTTCCCAAGCGGATAATCCCTACGAGCAGTACTTC.

The chain joins TRBV6-6 to TRBJ1-3; D is ambiguous. Germline CDR1 reads MNHNY; CDR2 reads SVGAGI (reference sequence). Deletions cut 0 bases from V and 0 bases from J, with 9 bases between. This CDR3 is built from 16 residues. This chain's CDR3 is CASSYSIGGSGNTIYF. The CDR3 nucleotides read TGTGCCAGCAGTTACTCGATCGGAGGCTCTGGAAACACCATATATTTT.

The V call is TRBV27, the J call TRBJ2-1; weak D call: TRBD1 (6 bases). Germline CDR1 MNHEY, CDR2 SMNVEV (reference sequence). V lost 1 base and J lost 2, with 18 bases in between. This CDR3 spans 18 amino acids. The CDR3, as DNA: TGTGCCAGCAGTTTATATCCCGGACCCGGGACAACCTACAATGAGCAGTTCTTC. The encoded protein is CASSLYPGPGTTYNEQFF.

This clone was seen a few times. An end of the junction differs from the germline gene, which may be a read error. The genes are TRBV12-3 or TRBV12-4 and TRBJ1-5; TRBD1 matches 8 bases. The CDR3 spans 12 residues. CDR3 coding DNA: TGTGCCAGCAGTTTCCCCGGGACAGGTCTTGTTTTT. Its translation: CASSFPGTGLVF.

Details on this clone: A much more abundant neighbour one base away suggests this may be a read error. This CDR3 is also generated by other DNA sequences in the sample. The J gene is TRBJ1-1, the V gene TRBV5-4, with TRBD1 matching over 9 bases. V dropped 3 bases and J dropped 0; count of bases not matched to a gene: 0. The CDR3 runs to 14 residues. CDR1 is SGHNT and CDR2 is YYREEE in the germline V gene (reference sequence). The CDR3 region is CASSWTGVNTEAFF. CDR3 sequence (DNA): TGTGCCAGCAGCTGGACAGGGGTGAACACTGAAGCTTTCTTT.

The chain uses TRBV6-6 and TRBJ1-1; D is uncertain. The germline V gene has CDR1 MNHNY and CDR2 SVGAGI (reference sequence). V was shortened by 7 bases and J by 0 bases, with 9 bases between the two germline ends. The CDR3 contains 13 residues. The CDR3 sequence: CASTPVVNTEAFF. In nucleotides, the CDR3 is TGTGCCAGCACCCCAGTGGTGAACACTGAAGCTTTCTTT.

This chain links TRBV5-1 with TRBJ2-3; TRBD2 aligns across 7 bases. CDR1 SGHRS and CDR2 YFSETQ come from the germline V gene. This CDR3 contains 17 residues. V lost 4 bases to trimming and J lost 5 bases; unmatched junction nucleotides: 16. This CDR3 is CASSLSSIAGVGDTQYF. CDR3 DNA: TGCGCCAGCAGCCTCTCTTCTATAGCGGGCGTCGGAGATACGCAGTATTTT. The full variable domain, in which reference TRBV5-1 and TRBJ2-3 provide the parts outside the CDR3, is KAGVTQTPRYLIKTRGQQVTLSCSPISGHRSVSWYQQTPGQGLQFLFEYFSETQRNKGNFPGRFSGRQFSNSRSEMNVSTLELGDSALYLCASSLSSIAGVGDTQYFGPGTRLTVL.

This clone was counted a few times. The chain combines TRBV9 with TRBJ1-3; 7 bases line up with TRBD1. V gave up 2 bases and J gave up 4 bases; unmatched junction bases: 9. This CDR3 has 16 amino acids. The germline CDR1 and CDR2 sequences are SGDLS and YYNGEE. For the CDR3, the DNA is TGTGCCAGCAGCGTTCAGCAGGGGGTGCGCGGAAACACCATATATTTT. This codes for CASSVQQGVRGNTIYF.

This chain joins TRBV7-6 and TRBJ1-1; D not certain. This CDR3 comprises 13 residues. Germline-derived CDR1 and CDR2 are SGHVS and FNYEAQ. V shed 2 bases and J shed 1 base, with 5 bases lying between them. The CDR3 reads CASSLNSNTEAFF. The CDR3 bases are TGTGCCAGCAGCTTAAACTCGAACACTGAAGCTTTCTTT. The full variable domain, with the rest looked up from reference TRBV7-6 and TRBJ1-1, is GAGVSQSPRYKVTKRGQDVALRCDPISGHVSLYWYRQALGQGPEFLTYFNYEAQQDKSGLPNDRFSAERPEGSISTLTIQRTEQRDSAMYRCASSLNSNTEAFFGQGTRLTVV.

The chain couples TRBV7-9 to TRBJ1-6; D might be TRBD1 (6 bases). Trimming took off 2 bases at V and 7 bases at J, with 12 bases between the two ends. Germline CDR1 SEHNR, CDR2 FQNEAQ (reference sequence). The CDR3 runs to 15 residues. In nucleotides, the CDR3 is TGTGCCAGCAGCTTACCGGGGGGCTTAAATTCACCCCTCCACTTT. Protein: CASSLPGGLNSPLHF.

This clone turned up a few times. The chain carries TRBV7-2 and TRBJ2-3; 9 positions match TRBD2. The V gene's germline CDR1 is SGHTA and CDR2 FQGNSA. The junction had 11 bases not matched to a gene; V was cut back by 5 bases and J by 5 bases. The CDR3 consists of 16 residues. The DNA for the CDR3 is TGTGCCAGCAGCCCCGTAGGTAGCGGGGGAATAGATACGCAGTATTTT. This codes for CASSPVGSGGIDTQYF.

Only one count was recorded for this clone. V is TRBV11-2 and J is TRBJ2-3; 7 positions agree with TRBD2. J was trimmed by 6 bases and V by 1 base; bases with no gene match: 16. This CDR3 comprises 18 residues. CDR1 is SGHAT and CDR2 is FQNNGV in the germline V gene. The CDR3 spells CASSLAPPSGVRFDTQYF. The CDR3 DNA reads as TGTGCCAGCAGCTTAGCCCCCCCAAGCGGGGTAAGGTTTGATACGCAGTATTTT.

This chain joins TRBV5-1 and TRBJ2-7; TRBD2 is a possible D gene (6 bases). V was cut by 4 bases and J by 3 bases, with 17 bases left in between. From germline, CDR1 is SGHRS and CDR2 YFSETQ. The CDR3 extends over 15 amino acids. CDR3 amino acids: CASSPRDGEDYEQYF. The CDR3, as DNA: TGCGCCAGCAGCCCGCGGGATGGGGAAGACTACGAGCAGTACTTC.

The table lists this clone with a count of one. The chain links TRBV11-3 to TRBJ2-7, with D possibly being TRBD2 (5 bases). The CDR3 covers 13 residues. Germline CDR1 and CDR2: SGHNT and YENEEA. V shed 4 bases and J shed 1 base, with 8 bases lying between them. Here the CDR3 reads CASSSAGSYEQYF. CDR3 bases: TGTGCCAGCAGCTCGGCGGGTTCCTACGAGCAGTACTTC.

The chain employs TRBV5-1 and TRBJ2-1, with 8 bases matching TRBD1. Trimming cost V 3 bases and J 0 bases; bases outside gene matches: 2. This CDR3 has 15 amino acids. Germline V lookup: CDR1 SGHRS, CDR2 YFSETQ. Here the CDR3 reads CASSSDRASYNEQFF. CDR3 bases: TGCGCCAGCAGCTCGGACAGGGCCTCCTACAATGAGCAGTTCTTC.

The chain is built from TRBV5-4 and TRBJ1-4; D is perhaps TRBD1 (6 bases). V shed 1 base and J shed 4 bases, with 11 bases lying between them. The CDR3 length is 15 residues. Germline CDR1 SGHNT, CDR2 YYREEE (reference sequence). The CDR3, as DNA: TGTGCCAGCAGCTTGAATGGACAGATTAATGAAAAACTGTTTTTT. Protein sequence: CASSLNGQINEKLFF.

This sequence joins TRBV11-2 and TRBJ1-1, with 8 positions matching TRBD1. This CDR3 has 16 amino acids. V shed 4 bases, J shed 6 bases, and the junction held 13 bases outside the gene matches. Per germline, CDR1 SGHAT and CDR2 FQNNGV. For the CDR3, the DNA is TGTGCCAGCAGCTCCCGACAGGGGCAAGTTTTAGCTGAAGCTTTCTTT. It codes for CASSSRQGQVLAEAFF.